What follows describes a single T cell receptor beta chain. This clone has a handful of counts. What antigen it recognizes has not been identified. Base quality data are lacking; no much larger clone is found one base away. These data come from a study of shared clonotypes between healthy human individuals (dated by TCRdb to about 2020). General notes on the study: A couple of women and three men aged 18 to 49 years were included in the cohort. For each donor, CD4 naive and CD4 memory were each run on three plates, CD8 naive on two plates, and CD8 memory on one plate. To increase sequencing depth and limit assay-specific biases, TCR repertoire library preparation and sequencing were carried out by different laboratories using diverse techniques. To estimate repertoire size and how much clonotype sharing occurs between individuals, the study deeply sequenced the blood TCR repertoires of about 5 healthy adults. Each donor's leukapheresis produced roughly between roughly 0.85 and 10 billion PBMCs.

V loses 3 bases, J loses 0 bases, and the germline ends lie 9 bases apart. The CDR3 runs 14 amino acids, cysteine and phenylalanine included. Only the CDR3 portion is preserved as DNA: 42 bases, with reading frame beginning at the first base. The germline V gene provides CDR1 SGDLS and CDR2 YYNGEE. What the work shows at the level of the full study, not this receptor alone: Around 5.4% of naive CD4, 3.5% of naive CD8, roughly 2.5% of memory CD4, and 0.4% of memory CD8 clonotypes were shared across a few donors. Because the study included only a small number of donors, the genetic and exposure-history diversity represented was limited. Sampling was restricted to blood, and TCR repertoires in tissue are likely to differ from TCR repertoires in blood. Rarefaction of sorted-subset datasets indicated incomplete sequencing despite the large sequencing depth. Estimated clonotype richness was generally larger for naive than for memory subsets. Based on pairwise subsampling, the degree of clonotype sharing among donors was expected to be affected by sequencing depth. Higher generation probabilities were observed for clonotypes shared by all four sorted-subset donors than for non-shared clonotypes.

Using the deep immunoSEQ assay, TCR CDR3 regions were amplified from genomic DNA by multiplex PCR. Genomic DNA extracted from each cell subset was distributed evenly over all wells of several immunoSEQ 96-well plates, and each plate served as one replicate. Each replicate PCR for sorted subsets received about 0.2 ug genomic DNA, equal to about 29,000 T cell genomes. Purified libraries were quantified with a Qubit 3.0 fluorometer, sized on a Bioanalyzer 2100, and re-quantified with the KAPA Library Quantification kit. Every immunoSEQ 96-well plate was sequenced on a separate single-read 150-cycle Illumina NextSeq 550 flow cell. Concerning the study's data processing: Because the immunoSEQ output included only junctional sequences and no quality scores, the filtering could not be the same as the filtering used for full-length reads. To assign V/J genes and CDR3, sequences were annotated using PyIR, a Python wrapper for IgBLAST v1.9, with IMGT germline references. Reads with weak V/J assignments (E-value above 1e-6), missing CDR3, stop codons, out-of-frame junctions, or ambiguous translated residues were removed. V3J clonotypes were defined by identical inferred V gene, J gene, and CDR3 amino acid sequence. The percentage overlap between two repertoires was calculated by dividing the number of shared unique clonotypes by the size of the smaller repertoire. Repertoire richness was assessed with RTK rarefaction, the Chao1 estimator, and Recon v2.1 estimates of unobserved clonotypes. Generation probabilities for all TCRbeta clonotypes obtained by the gDNA method from a handful of donors were computed using OLGA. This is the immuneACCESS table as TCRdb keeps it, with only in-frame sequences that have V and J called. A part of the clones is gone; compared with another copy, unresolved V genes explain less than half, and the rest is unexplained. From that table come the V and J calls and clone size; the DNA was used to work out D and trimming. In this sample the table shows about 980,000 clones, 76% of which occur a single time. The ten largest make up about 1.5% of the sample.

Healthy HIV-negative adults with no recently reported acute infections or vaccinations were included as donors. Only Caucasian adults living in Nashville, Tennessee, USA were represented among the donors. CD4+ T cells were enriched through magnetic negative selection, after which naive cells were positively selected on CD45RA and the remaining negative fraction served as the memory subset. Blood was obtained by leukapheresis, after which PBMCs were separated by Ficoll-Histopaque density gradient centrifugation and cryopreserved in liquid nitrogen vapor phase. Purity and quantity of every magnetically sorted T cell population were checked by analytical flow cytometry. Genomic DNA was isolated from each sorted fraction and quantified by UV absorbance on a Nanodrop 2000c.

The TCR was taken from a man between 18 and 29 years old in good health. The V gene is TRBV9 and the J gene is TRBJ1-2; there is no confident call for the D gene. The sample comprised memory CD4+ T cells sorted from blood. Taken with the paper, the label for cell subset or site translates to: CD45RA-negative fraction. The DNA sequence reads TGTGCCAGCAGCGGCGTCGGGTCTAACTATGGCTACACCTTC. This gives the protein CASSGVGSNYGYTF.